The rows below give T cell receptor beta chains drawn from one sample of a study of Ad26.COV2.S vaccination and SARS-CoV-2 variants. The method was immunoSEQ multiplex PCR; TCRdb's version includes in-frame clones alone and lacks a portion of them. The repertoire holds hundreds of thousands of clones, with 80% to 90% as singletons. Source: peripheral blood, taken in a trial of Ad26.COV2.S vaccine versus placebo. All receptors derive from a person between 18 and 65 years old who received the Ad26.COV2.S COVID-19 vaccine or a placebo. CDR3s include the opening cysteine and the closing phenylalanine or tryptophan. A D gene is named only where the DNA matches it firmly. Size values are once, few and many counts, or a class for expanded clones, and some rows have none.

J gene	V gene	D gene	clone size	CDR3 protein	CDR3 DNA
TRBJ2-7	TRBV28	TRBD1	-	CASSPPRQGAREQYF	TGTGCCAGCAGCCCACCCCGACAGGGGGCGCGGGAGCAGTACTTC
TRBJ2-2	TRBV2	-	-	CASSDQGSNTGELFF	TGTGCCAGCAGCGACCAGGGGTCAAACACCGGGGAGCTGTTTTTT
TRBJ1-1	TRBV11-2	-	-	CASSLLYTEAFF	TGTGCCAGCAGCTTATTGTACACTGAAGCTTTCTTT
TRBJ1-1	TRBV18	TRBD1	-	CASSHRDRNLMNTEAFF	TGTGCCAGCTCACACCGGGACAGAAACCTTATGAACACTGAAGCTTTCTTT
TRBJ1-1	TRBV7-2	-	-	CASSLRGGEAFF	TGTGCCAGCAGCCTCCGGGGGGGTGAAGCTTTCTTT
TRBJ1-4	TRBV4-3	-	-	CASSHYTGPKLF	TGCGCCAGCAGCCATTACACCGGCCCCAAGCTGTTT
TRBJ2-7	TRBV28	TRBD1	-	CASSFPPGQGSVYEQYF	TGTGCCAGCAGTTTCCCCCCGGGACAGGGATCGGTATACGAGCAGTACTTC
TRBJ2-1	TRBV28	-	once	CASSSLGGGYNEQFF	TGTGCCAGCAGTTCACTAGGAGGGGGATACAATGAGCAGTTCTTC
TRBJ1-1	TRBV5-1	-	-	CASSLGGTDMNTEAFF	TGCGCCAGCAGCTTGGGAGGGACCGACATGAACACTGAAGCTTTCTTT
TRBJ2-7	TRBV6-5	TRBD2	-	CASTGTSATYEQYF	TGTGCCAGCACGGGGACTAGCGCGACCTACGAGCAGTACTTC
TRBJ2-4	TRBV2	TRBD1	-	CASNRGQSGKNIQYF	TGTGCCAGCAACAGGGGACAGTCGGGCAAAAACATTCAGTACTTC
TRBJ1-2	TRBV24-1	TRBD1	-	CATSDPRQGDYGYTF	TGTGCCACCAGTGATCCAAGACAGGGAGACTATGGCTACACCTTC
TRBJ1-5	TRBV4-3	TRBD1	-	CASSQWTGGVVGNQPQHF	TGCGCCAGCAGCCAGTGGACAGGGGGCGTGGTGGGCAATCAGCCCCAGCATTTT
TRBJ1-6	TRBV27	-	-	CASSLSQATANSPLHF	TGTGCCAGCAGTTTATCTCAGGCCACGGCGAATTCACCCCTCCACTTT
TRBJ1-1	TRBV6-5	-	-	CASSYWRNTEAFF	TGTGCCAGCAGTTACTGGAGGAACACTGAAGCTTTCTTT
TRBJ1-2	TRBV28	TRBD1	-	CASRFSGQGARGYTF	TGTGCCAGCAGATTCTCGGGACAGGGGGCACGGGGCTACACCTTC
TRBJ2-5	TRBV19	-	-	CASSIDLGAAQETQYF	TGTGCCAGTAGTATAGATCTCGGAGCCGCTCAAGAGACCCAGTACTTC
TRBJ2-5	TRBV5-8	-	once	CASSLSGVQETQYF	TGTGCCAGCAGCTTGAGCGGAGTTCAAGAGACCCAGTACTTC
TRBJ1-1	TRBV7-8	-	-	CASSPTGDMNTEAFF	TGTGCCAGCAGCCCGACGGGGGATATGAACACTGAAGCTTTCTTT
TRBJ2-3	TRBV24-1	TRBD2	-	CATSDRLAGGPDTQYF	TGTGCCACCAGTGACCGACTAGCGGGGGGGCCAGATACGCAGTATTTT
TRBJ2-3	TRBV5-6	TRBD2	once	CASSFPRTSFTDTQYF	TGTGCCAGCAGCTTCCCCCGGACTAGTTTCACAGATACGCAGTATTTT
TRBJ1-5	TRBV7-9	-	-	CASSPALPQHF	TGTGCCAGCAGCCCGGCTCTGCCCCAGCATTTT
TRBJ1-1	TRBV14	-	once	CASSLGGTRQGVLTEAFF	TGTGCCAGCAGCCTCGGAGGAACGAGGCAGGGCGTCTTAACTGAAGCTTTCTTT
TRBJ1-2	TRBV6-2/TRBV6-3	-	-	CASSWGQTYGYTF	TGTGCCAGCAGTTGGGGTCAGACGTATGGCTACACCTTC